A single T cell receptor (beta chain) is shown here with its context. Per germline, CDR1 MNHEY and CDR2 SMNVEV (reference sequence). This CDR3 has 11 residues. Trimming took off 3 bases at V and 7 bases at J, with 7 bases between the two ends. The data belong to a study of blood T cell repertoires in COVID-19. Background on the study: Samples taken during acute and convalescent COVID-19 were collected in the United States, Italy and Spain. T cells, B-cell-depleted T cells, or PBMCs supplied cDNA or gDNA.

The authors' processing: Cell counts per sample came from amplifying reference gene primers. The protocol was immunoSEQ multiplex PCR, while the TCRdb copy is restricted to in-frame clones and leaves out a portion. V and J calls and clone size come straight from that table; D and trimming were deduced from the DNA. The data show around 230,000 clones, roughly 84% seen once. This clonotype originated in a man aged 35-49 years who had recovered from COVID-19. Sequencing was carried out using peripheral blood. This sequence joins TRBV27 and TRBJ2-7, with no clear D. The CDR3 loop reads CASSFYGEQYF. The CDR3 nucleotides read TGTGCCAGCAGTTTTTACGGGGAGCAGTACTTC.